Presented here are 17 T cell receptor beta chains from one specimen sequenced in a study of blood T cell repertoires in COVID-19. Using immunoSEQ multiplex PCR, the repertoire was profiled, and TCRdb retains in-frame clones only, with some absent. The data hold approximately 190,000 clones, with 85% to 90% observed a single time. The sequenced material came from peripheral blood. The receptors shown here come from a man older than 75 with acute or convalescent COVID-19.

V is TRBV24-1 and J is TRBJ1-2, with D possibly TRBD1 on 6 matching bases. The CDR3 consists of 13 residues. Germline CDR1 is KGHDR and CDR2 is SFDVKD. V was cut by 3 bases and J by 4 bases, with 8 bases left in between. DNA of the CDR3: TGTGCCACCAGTGATCCAGGGGCCTATGGCTACACCTTC. Its translation is CATSDPGAYGYTF.

CDR3 DNA sequence: TGTGCCAGCAGCTTCCGGGACAGAAATTCACCCCTCCACTTT. Translation gives CASSFRDRNSPLHF. V and J are TRBV7-2 and TRBJ1-6; 7 nucleotides agree with TRBD1. Germline assignment: CDR1 SGHTA and CDR2 FQGNSA. The CDR3 loop spans 14 amino acids. V lost 3 bases to trimming and J lost 7 bases; unmatched junction nucleotides: 3.

The V call is TRBV30, the J call TRBJ1-2; D possibly corresponds to TRBD1 (6 bases). Deletions cut 4 bases from V and 0 bases from J, with 9 bases between. Germline V gene lookup returns CDR1 GTSNPN and CDR2 SVGIG (reference sequence). The CDR3 contains 13 residues. Written as DNA, the CDR3 is TGTGCCTGGACAAGGACAGCTAACTATGGCTACACCTTC. Translation gives CAWTRTANYGYTF.

The chain couples TRBV19 to TRBJ1-5; unclear D gene. CDR1 LNHDA and CDR2 SQIVND come from the germline V gene (reference sequence). Trimming pared 9 bases from V and 4 bases from J, leaving 13 bases between. The length of the CDR3 is 13 residues. The CDR3 DNA follows: TGTGCCAGGAGTGGGAGGGTGAATCAGCCCCAGCATTTT. It yields the protein CARSGRVNQPQHF.

This rearrangement joins TRBV5-1 to TRBJ1-2, with TRBD1 matching over 9 bases. V shed 1 base, J shed 6 bases, and the junction held 7 bases outside the gene matches. Per germline, CDR1 SGHRS and CDR2 YFSETQ. CDR3 length: 15 residues. The CDR3 DNA is TGCGCCAGCAGCTTGAGAGGACAGGGGCCCAATGGCTACACCTTC. It encodes CASSLRGQGPNGYTF.

The chain recombines TRBV6-5 with TRBJ1-5; D might be TRBD1 (5 bases). The V end lost 4 bases, the J end lost 2 bases, and 6 bases lay between the germline ends. The CDR3 extends over 13 amino acids. CDR1 and CDR2 from the germline V gene are MNHEY and SVGAGI. The CDR3: CASSLQGNQPQHF. The DNA of the CDR3 is TGTGCCAGCAGTTTACAGGGCAATCAGCCCCAGCATTTT.

The genes are TRBV6-5 and TRBJ2-7, with TRBD1 identical over 8 bases. Germline assignment: CDR1 MNHEY and CDR2 SVGAGI. J lost 5 bases, V lost 6 bases, and 9 bases had no gene match. The CDR3 contains 14 residues. The CDR3 region has the DNA TGTGCCAGCAGACTGGACAGGGTTTCGGACGAGCAGTACTTC. It codes for CASRLDRVSDEQYF.

This clone was observed a single time. The J gene is TRBJ2-1, the V gene TRBV7-8, with 11 bases fitting TRBD2. Germline V gives CDR1 SGHVS, CDR2 FQNEAQ. V shed 3 bases, J shed 6 bases, and the junction held 4 bases outside the gene matches. This CDR3 spans 15 amino acids. The CDR3 is CASSFGTSGSNEQFF. The DNA of the CDR3 is TGTGCCAGCAGCTTCGGGACTAGCGGTTCCAATGAGCAGTTCTTC.

The genes are TRBV30 and TRBJ2-7; no definite D call. The germline V gene has CDR1 GTSNPN and CDR2 SVGIG (reference sequence). The CDR3 is 13 residues long. Trimming pared 1 base from V and 5 bases from J, leaving 12 bases between. Here the CDR3 DNA reads TGTGCCTGGAGTGGAGCCGTGATCCACGAGCAGTACTTC. The encoded protein is CAWSGAVIHEQYF. The full variable domain, completed using reference TRBV30 and TRBJ2-7, is SQTIHQWPATLVQPVGSPLSLECTVEGTSNPNLYWYRQAAGRGLQLLFYSVGIGQISSEVPQNLSASRPQDRQFILSSKKLLLSDSGFYLCAWSGAVIHEQYFGPGTRLTVT.

This clone was counted a single time. V and J are TRBV10-1 and TRBJ1-6, with TRBD1 matching 9 bases. The CDR3 consists of 14 residues. The germline CDR1 and CDR2 sequences are WNHNN and SYGVQD (reference sequence). Losses at the gene ends were 7 bases for V and 9 bases for J; bases not matched to a gene: 7. CDR3: CASIRDRGCSPLHF. In DNA, the CDR3 is TGCGCCAGCATACGAGACAGGGGGTGTTCACCCCTCCACTTT.

V usage is TRBV18 and J usage is TRBJ2-2; 8 bases match TRBD1. This CDR3 contains 16 residues. J lost 7 bases, V lost 4 bases, and 11 bases had no gene match. The germline CDR1 and CDR2 sequences are KGHSH and LQKENI. CDR3 nucleotides: TGTGCCAGCTCACGGACCGGACAGGGTGTCGGCGGGGAGCTGTTTTTT. Its translation: CASSRTGQGVGGELFF.

This clone was seen a few times. The chain uses TRBV27 and TRBJ1-5; D gene uncertain. V dropped 2 bases and J dropped 5 bases, with 16 bases sitting between them. This CDR3 contains 16 residues. Germline V gives CDR1 MNHEY, CDR2 SMNVEV (reference sequence). The CDR3 coding sequence is TGTGCCAGCAGTTTAGTATCGGGGTTTGGAGATCAGCCCCAGCATTTT. This encodes CASSLVSGFGDQPQHF.

J is TRBJ1-3 and V is TRBV2, with D possibly TRBD1 on 6 matching bases. Germline V CDR1 and CDR2: SNHLY, FYNNEI. CDR3 size: 13 residues. V gave up 6 bases and J gave up 4 bases, with 10 bases separating them. The CDR3 DNA sequence: TGTGCCAGCAGCGAGACAGGAGGAAACACCATATATTTT. It specifies CASSETGGNTIYF. Filled out from reference TRBV2 and TRBJ1-3, the complete variable domain reads EPEVTQTPSHQVTQMGQEVILRCVPISNHLYFYWYRQILGQKVEFLVSFYNNEISEKSEIFDDQFSVERPDGSNFTLKIRSTKLEDSAMYFCASSETGGNTIYFGEGSWLTVV.

The CDR3 reads CASSYSQGREEKLFF. The CDR3 DNA is TGTGCCAGCAGTTACTCACAGGGAAGGGAAGAAAAACTGTTTTTT. The genes are TRBV6-6 and TRBJ1-4, with D perhaps TRBD1 (6 bases). Germline V gene sequence: CDR1 MNHNY, CDR2 SVGAGI (reference sequence). V shed 0 bases and J shed 8 bases, with 13 bases lying between them. The CDR3 totals 15 residues.

V is TRBV19 and J is TRBJ2-4; TRBD1 matches 10 bases. V was pared by 0 bases and J by 1 base, with 9 bases of the junction left unmatched. This CDR3 region has 19 residues. Germline V gene sequence: CDR1 LNHDA, CDR2 SQIVND (reference sequence). The CDR3 reads CASSIDPGPGQGAKNIQYF. The CDR3 DNA reads as TGTGCCAGTAGTATAGATCCTGGACCGGGACAGGGGGCCAAAAACATTCAGTACTTC.

The gene calls are TRBV10-3 and TRBJ1-2; D is unresolved. CDR1 is ENHRY, CDR2 SYGVKD, per germline. The ends were cut back, 0 bases at V and 3 bases at J, with 8 bases in the middle. The CDR3 is 14 residues long. CDR3: CAISESAPHYGYTF. CDR3 coding DNA: TGTGCCATCAGTGAGTCAGCCCCCCACTATGGCTACACCTTC.

This clone was picked up a small number of times. V gene TRBV5-1 combines with J gene TRBJ2-1; tentative D call: TRBD2 (6 bases). The CDR3 sequence is 14 residues long. CDR1 and CDR2 (germline): SGHRS, YFSETQ. V lost 4 bases to trimming and J lost 8 bases, with 16 bases between them. This CDR3 is CASSIDLPGDEQFF. The CDR3 bases are TGCGCCAGCAGCATTGACCTCCCGGGGGATGAGCAGTTCTTC.